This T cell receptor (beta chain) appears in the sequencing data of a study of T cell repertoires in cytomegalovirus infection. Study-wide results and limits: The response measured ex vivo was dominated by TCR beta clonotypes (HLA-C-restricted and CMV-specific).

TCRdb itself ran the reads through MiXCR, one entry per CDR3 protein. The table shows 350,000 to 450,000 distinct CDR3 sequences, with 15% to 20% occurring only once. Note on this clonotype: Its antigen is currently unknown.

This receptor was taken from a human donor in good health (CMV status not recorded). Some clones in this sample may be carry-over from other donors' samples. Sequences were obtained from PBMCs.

The CDR3 is CASSRGTSGSDEQFF. The CDR3 nucleotides are TGTGCCAGCAGCCGAGGGACTAGCGGGAGTGATGAGCAGTTCTTC. The chain recombines TRBV2 with TRBJ2-1; TRBD2 aligns across 14 bases. The CDR3 loop spans 15 amino acids. V was clipped by 6 bases and J by 8 bases; unmatched bases: 6. Looked up from germline, CDR1 is SNHLY and CDR2 is FYNNEI. The whole variable domain, filled in from reference TRBV2 and TRBJ2-1, reads EPEVTQTPSHQVTQMGQEVILRCVPISNHLYFYWYRQILGQKVEFLVSFYNNEISEKSEIFDDQFSVERPDGSNFTLKIRSTKLEDSAMYFCASSRGTSGSDEQFFGPGTRLTVL.